This T cell receptor beta chain was obtained from a study of metastatic and nonmetastatic thyroid tumors. Study as a whole: Repertoires were compared across blood and tumor or nodule tissue from malignant and benign thyroid patients. General observations from the study: TCR beta diversity was reportedly significantly higher in malignant thyroid tumors than benign nodules, in blood and tumor.

This clone was counted many times. Its antigen is unidentified. Original analysis: Variation in CDR3 across clinicopathological groups served as the basis for constructing a distant-metastasis classifier in papillary thyroid cancer. TCRdb ran MiXCR on the PCR reads. The V and J calls here are based on TCRdb, not the publication. The profile shows roughly 61,000 clones, 4% to 4.5% of them singletons. With V trimmed by 2 bases and J by 7 bases, 3 bases remained unmatched. CDR1 is SNHLY, CDR2 FYNNEI, per germline. The CDR3 sequence is 13 residues long. Prior to thyroid surgery, none of the patients had received any treatment.

V gene TRBV2 combines with J gene TRBJ2-5; 8 bases match TRBD1. This TCR was recovered from a female donor with papillary thyroid cancer or a benign thyroid nodule (not recorded which). Some clones in this sample may be carry-over from other donors' samples. Sequenced material: blood. For the CDR3, the DNA is TGTGCCAGCAGTGAACGACAGGGGATGACCCAGTACTTC. Amino acid sequence: CASSERQGMTQYF.